A single sample is the source of the 8 T cell receptor beta chains below, sequenced in a study of T cells after yellow fever vaccination. MiXCR, run by TCRdb on the 5' RACE reads, gives a single entry per CDR3 protein. Seen here are fewer than 150,000 distinct CDR3 sequences, about 7.2% observed once, and the top ten hold approximately 2.7%. The sample consisted of CD4+ T cells sorted from PBMCs, taken about 41 days after the first yellow fever vaccination. The receptor source for this set is a man aged 18 to 30 who received the YFV17D yellow fever vaccine.

Comments on this clonotype: This may stem from a read error, because a much larger clone lies one nucleotide away. The chain recombines TRBV29-1 with TRBJ2-3; TRBD2 aligns across 10 bases. CDR3 length: 14 amino acids. The germline CDR1 and CDR2 sequences are SQVTM and ANQGSEA. CDR3 in amino acids: CSAEDYLAGATQYF. Written as DNA, the CDR3 is TGCAGCGCTGAAGATTATCTAGCGGGGGCAACGCAGTATTTT.

CDR3 amino acids: CASCKETGTGKDTEAFF. The CDR3, as DNA: TGTGCCTCCTGCAAAGAAACCGGGACAGGGAAGGACACTGAAGCTTTCTTT. V usage is TRBV3-1 and J usage is TRBJ1-1; TRBD1 aligns across 9 bases. This CDR3 contains 17 residues. Per the germline V gene, CDR1 is LGHDT and CDR2 is YNNKEL (reference sequence). V gave up 11 bases and J gave up 3 bases; unmatched junction bases: 19.

This clonotype was picked up many times. The chain links TRBV10-3 to TRBJ2-3, with a weak D call TRBD1 (7 bases). This CDR3 contains 15 residues. The germline CDR1 and CDR2 sequences are ENHRY and SYGVKD. Between the trimmed V and J ends, which lost 4 bases and 5 bases, there was a span of 16 bases. This CDR3 is CAISAQGGRRDTQYF. Written as DNA, the CDR3 is TGTGCCATCAGTGCTCAGGGGGGACGCAGAGATACGCAGTATTTT.

As concerns this clonotype: A much larger clone differs by one base, so this may be a read error. The V call is TRBV12-3 or TRBV12-4, the J call TRBJ1-1; D is unresolved. Trimming took off 8 bases at V and 1 base at J, with 11 bases between the two ends. CDR3 length equals 13 residues. CDR3: CASLRSTNTEAFF. CDR3 nucleotides: TGTGCCAGCCTCCGAAGCACGAACACTGAAGCTTTCTTT.

This clonotype occurred many times. V and J are TRBV25-1 and TRBJ2-3; the D gene is possibly TRBD2 (5 bases). The CDR3 spans 15 residues. Trimming pared 5 bases from V and 2 bases from J, leaving 14 bases between. Germline V gene data show CDR1 as MGHDK and CDR2 as SYGVNS. The CDR3 DNA follows: TGTGCCAGCAGTCCCCCCCGGGGATACACAGATACGCAGTATTTT. It encodes CASSPPRGYTDTQYF.

This clonotype has ten or more counts. The J gene is TRBJ1-1, the V gene TRBV6-5; no definite D call. The germline V and J ends were trimmed by 0 bases and 11 bases, with 16 bases remaining between them. CDR1 and CDR2 from the germline V gene are MNHEY and SVGAGI. The CDR3 loop spans 14 amino acids. The CDR3: CASSYSKRWGMAFF. CDR3 DNA: TGTGCCAGCAGTTACTCGAAGAGGTGGGGAATGGCTTTCTTT.

This clonotype has a count of ten or more. V gene TRBV7-9 combines with J gene TRBJ2-2; D might be TRBD1 or TRBD2, each matching 5 bases. The CDR3 has 17 residues. Trimming cost V 6 bases and J 7 bases, with 24 bases left between them. Germline CDR1 is SEHNR and CDR2 is FQNEAQ (reference sequence). The CDR3 loop reads CASSSWFGATEGGELFF. CDR3 DNA: TGTGCCAGCAGTAGCTGGTTCGGGGCAACCGAAGGCGGGGAGCTGTTTTTT.

This clonotype was observed at least ten times. The chain is built from TRBV4-1 and TRBJ2-1; no firm D call. CDR1 MGHRA and CDR2 YSYEKL come from the germline V gene. V was pared by 4 bases and J by 2 bases, with 9 bases between. This CDR3 is built from 14 residues. The chain's CDR3 is CASSRPRTYNEQFF. The CDR3 region has the DNA TGCGCCAGCAGCCGTCCTCGGACCTACAATGAGCAGTTCTTC.